Presented here are 14 T cell receptor beta chains from one specimen sequenced in a study of blood T cell repertoires in COVID-19. Method: immunoSEQ multiplex PCR; TCRdb's copy keeps in-frame clones and lacks some. The sample gives around 30,000 clones, over 75% of which show up once; under 8% is in the top ten. The sample comprised peripheral blood. Receptor source: a man in his 60s with active COVID-19.

The rearrangement joins TRBV29-1 to TRBJ2-6, with a possible D match to TRBD1 (5 bases). From germline, CDR1 is SQVTM and CDR2 ANQGSEA. Trimming shortened V by 6 bases and J by 4 bases, and 10 bases separated the two germline ends. The CDR3 is made up of 13 amino acids. The CDR3 coding sequence is TGCAGCGTGCAGGGTCGCGGGGCCAACGTCCTGACTTTC. This sequence encodes CSVQGRGANVLTF. The complete variable domain, with remaining parts taken from reference TRBV29-1 and TRBJ2-6, reads SAVISQKPSRDICQRGTSLTIQCQVDSQVTMMFWYRQQPGQSLTLIATANQGSEATYESGFVIDKFPISRPNLTFSTLTVSNMSPEDSSIYLCSVQGRGANVLTFGAGSRLTVL.

The chain carries TRBV6-5 and TRBJ2-7, with 10 bases lining up with TRBD2. V shed 6 bases, J shed 3 bases, and the junction held 5 bases outside the gene matches. Germline V CDR1 and CDR2: MNHEY, SVGAGI. The CDR3 extends over 14 amino acids. The CDR3 spells CASRDTSGDYEQYV. CDR3 DNA sequence: TGTGCCAGCAGAGACACTAGCGGGGACTACGAGCAGTACGTC.

In its sample, this clone was seen once. The chain has TRBV6-1 and TRBJ2-5; D perhaps matches TRBD1 (5 bases). The length of the CDR3 is 15 residues. Germline V gives CDR1 MNHNS, CDR2 SASEGT. Deletions cut 2 bases from V and 2 bases from J, with 12 bases between. The CDR3 bases are TGTGCCAGCAGTGAATATACAGGCACGCAAGAGACCCAGTACTTC. The encoded protein is CASSEYTGTQETQYF.

The chain joins TRBV6-4 to TRBJ1-6; no clear D gene. V was pared by 5 bases and J by 8 bases, with 7 bases between. The CDR3 has 12 residues. CDR1 and CDR2 (germline): MRHNA, SNTAGT. CDR3 loop: CASSFSDSPLHF. CDR3 sequence (DNA): TGTGCCAGCAGTTTCTCCGATTCACCCCTCCACTTT.

The chain employs TRBV14 and TRBJ2-1; 7 bases line up with TRBD2. Per germline, CDR1 SGHDN and CDR2 FVKESK. Germline trimming cut 3 bases from V and 6 bases from J; bases unmatched to any gene: 5. CDR3 length: 14 amino acids. DNA for the CDR3: TGTGCCAGCAGCCATTGGACTAGGGGCAATGAGCAGTTCTTC. This translates into CASSHWTRGNEQFF.

The chain is built from TRBV7-6 and TRBJ2-3, with 16 bases identical to TRBD2. The CDR3 contains 18 residues. V lost 5 bases, J lost 10 bases, and 15 bases stayed unmatched. Germline values: CDR1 SGHVS, CDR2 FNYEAQ. The CDR3 region is CASSGRSGTSGRATAQYF. The CDR3 region has the DNA TGTGCCAGCAGCGGACGCAGCGGGACTAGCGGGAGGGCCACCGCGCAGTATTTT.

The J gene is TRBJ2-7, the V gene TRBV7-2; TRBD1 matches 9 bases. The CDR3 totals 15 residues. CDR1 and CDR2 from the germline V gene are SGHTA and FQGNSA. The J segment lost 2 bases and the V segment lost 1 base, leaving 3 bases of the junction unmatched. The CDR3 here is CASSLGGTGTYEQYF. CDR3 in DNA: TGTGCCAGCAGCTTAGGAGGGACAGGGACCTACGAGCAGTACTTC.

The gene calls are TRBV28 and TRBJ1-2, with D possibly TRBD1 on 6 matching bases. Deletions cut 4 bases from V and 8 bases from J, with 14 bases between. CDR3 size: 13 residues. Per the germline V gene, CDR1 is MDHEN and CDR2 is SYDVKM. In DNA, the CDR3 is TGTGCCAGCAGTTCCAGGGGCAGCCGAGGCTACACCTTC. It yields the protein CASSSRGSRGYTF.

The chain has TRBV10-1 and TRBJ2-3, with 12 bases identical to TRBD2. This CDR3 has 15 amino acids. CDR1 and CDR2 (germline): WNHNN, SYGVQD (reference sequence). After removal of 6 bases from V and 3 bases from J, the junction contained 4 bases not matched to a gene. This CDR3 is CASSLAGGPTDTQYF. The DNA for the CDR3 is TGCGCCAGCAGCCTAGCGGGAGGGCCAACAGATACGCAGTATTTT.

Written as DNA, the CDR3 is TGCAGCGTTGGGAGTAGCGGGGACCCATACAATGAGCAGTTCTTC. Translating gives CSVGSSGDPYNEQFF. V gene TRBV29-1 combines with J gene TRBJ2-1, with 8 bases that match TRBD2. Trimming took 4 bases from V and 4 from J; bases not matched to a gene: 9. CDR1 is SQVTM and CDR2 is ANQGSEA in the germline V gene. The CDR3 spans 15 residues.

The chain combines TRBV7-2 with TRBJ2-5, with 14 positions matching TRBD2. Germline CDR1 is SGHTA and CDR2 is FQGNSA. The V gene end was trimmed by 1 base and the J gene end by 6 bases; junction bases not matched to a gene: 1. The CDR3 has 15 residues. This CDR3 reads CASSLGTSGRQTQYF. CDR3 sequence (DNA): TGTGCCAGCAGCTTAGGGACTAGCGGGAGGCAGACCCAGTACTTC.

This clone was found a few times. The gene calls are TRBV9 and TRBJ1-4, with D possibly being TRBD1 (6 bases). This CDR3 has 12 amino acids. Germline values: CDR1 SGDLS, CDR2 YYNGEE. The V and J ends lost 0 bases and 12 bases respectively, with 9 bases between them. The CDR3 loop reads CASSVEAGELFF. The CDR3, as DNA: TGTGCCAGCAGCGTAGAGGCAGGGGAACTGTTTTTT.

This sequence joins TRBV7-9 and TRBJ2-5, with a weak D call TRBD2 (5 bases). The V gene's germline CDR1 is SEHNR and CDR2 FQNEAQ (reference sequence). The CDR3 consists of 16 residues. V was shortened by 2 bases and J by 2 bases, with 15 bases between the two germline ends. Here the CDR3 reads CASSLSPDRGQETQYF. CDR3 coding DNA: TGTGCCAGCAGCTTATCTCCGGACCGGGGACAAGAGACCCAGTACTTC.

In this sample, this clone turned up once. V and J are TRBV5-8 and TRBJ2-7, with no clear D. CDR3 length: 11 amino acids. The V gene lost 3 bases and the J gene lost 3 bases, with 4 bases spanning the gap. CDR1 SGHTS and CDR2 YDEGEE come from the germline V gene. CDR3 DNA: TGTGCCAGCAGCTCTAGCTACGAGCAGTACTTC. It codes for CASSSSYEQYF.